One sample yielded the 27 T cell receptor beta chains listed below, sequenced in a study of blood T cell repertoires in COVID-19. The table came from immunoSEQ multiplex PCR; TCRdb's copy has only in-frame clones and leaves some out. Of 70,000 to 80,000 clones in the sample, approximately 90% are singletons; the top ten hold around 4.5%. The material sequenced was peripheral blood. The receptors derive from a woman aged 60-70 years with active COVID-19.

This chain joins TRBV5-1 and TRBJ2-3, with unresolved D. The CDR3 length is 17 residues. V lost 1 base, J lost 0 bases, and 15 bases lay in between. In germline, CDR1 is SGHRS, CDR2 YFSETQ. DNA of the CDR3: TGCGCCAGCAGCTTGTCTGCCGGCTCCAGGAGCACAGATACGCAGTATTTT. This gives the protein CASSLSAGSRSTDTQYF.

The CDR3 is CASSQGGAKNIQYF. In DNA, the CDR3 is TGTGCCAGCAGCCAAGGGGGAGCCAAAAACATTCAGTACTTC. The chain combines TRBV7-8 with TRBJ2-4; the D gene is possibly TRBD1 (6 bases). The CDR3 consists of 14 residues. From germline, CDR1 is SGHVS and CDR2 FQNEAQ. V dropped 5 bases and J dropped 0 bases, with 8 bases sitting between them. The variable domain in full, with the rest retrieved from reference TRBV7-8 and TRBJ2-4, is GAGVSQSPRYKVAKRGQDVALRCDPISGHVSLFWYQQALGQGPEFLTYFQNEAQLDKSGLPSDRFFAERPEGSVSTLKIQRTQQEDSAVYLCASSQGGAKNIQYFGAGTRLSVL.

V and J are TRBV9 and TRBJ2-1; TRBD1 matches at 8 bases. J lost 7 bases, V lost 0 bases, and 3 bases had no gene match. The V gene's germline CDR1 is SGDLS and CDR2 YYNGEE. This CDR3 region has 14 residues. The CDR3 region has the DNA TGTGCCAGCAGCGTAGCAGGGGGCGGGAATGAGCAGTTCTTC. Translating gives CASSVAGGGNEQFF.

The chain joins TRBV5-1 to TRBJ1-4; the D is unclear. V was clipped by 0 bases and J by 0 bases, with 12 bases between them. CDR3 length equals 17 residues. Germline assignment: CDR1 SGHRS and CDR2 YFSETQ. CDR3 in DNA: TGCGCCAGCAGCTTGGGGGCAGGTTTTGCAACTAATGAAAAACTGTTTTTT. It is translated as CASSLGAGFATNEKLFF.

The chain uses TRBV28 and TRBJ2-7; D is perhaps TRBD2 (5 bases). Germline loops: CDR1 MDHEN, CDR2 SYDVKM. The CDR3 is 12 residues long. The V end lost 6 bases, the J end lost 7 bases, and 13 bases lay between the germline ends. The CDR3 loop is CASSSSWREQYF. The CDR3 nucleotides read TGTGCCAGCAGCTCCTCCTGGAGGGAGCAGTACTTC.

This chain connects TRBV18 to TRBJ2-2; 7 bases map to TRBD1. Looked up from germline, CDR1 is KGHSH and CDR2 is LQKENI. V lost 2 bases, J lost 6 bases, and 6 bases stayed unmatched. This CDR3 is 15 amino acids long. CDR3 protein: CASSPKYRGSGELFF. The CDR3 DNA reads TGTGCCAGCTCACCAAAGTACAGGGGATCCGGGGAGCTGTTTTTT. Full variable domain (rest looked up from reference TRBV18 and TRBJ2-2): NAGVMQNPRHLVRRRGQEARLRCSPMKGHSHVYWYRQLPEEGLKFMVYLQKENIIDESGMPKERFSAEFPKEGPSILRIQQVVRGDSAAYFCASSPKYRGSGELFFGEGSRLTVL.

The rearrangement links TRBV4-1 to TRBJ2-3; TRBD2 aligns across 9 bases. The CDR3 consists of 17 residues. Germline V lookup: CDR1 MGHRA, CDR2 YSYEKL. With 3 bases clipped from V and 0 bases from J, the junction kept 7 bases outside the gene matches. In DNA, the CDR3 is TGCGCCAGCAGCCATTCACTAGCGGGTCGGAGCACAGATACGCAGTATTTT. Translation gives CASSHSLAGRSTDTQYF.

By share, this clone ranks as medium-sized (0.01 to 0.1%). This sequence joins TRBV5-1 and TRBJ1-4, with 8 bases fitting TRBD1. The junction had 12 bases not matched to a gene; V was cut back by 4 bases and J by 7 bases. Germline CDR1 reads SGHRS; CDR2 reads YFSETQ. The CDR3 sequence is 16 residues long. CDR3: CASSPRQAGQGEKLFF. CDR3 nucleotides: TGCGCCAGCAGCCCAAGGCAGGCAGGACAGGGTGAAAAACTGTTTTTT.

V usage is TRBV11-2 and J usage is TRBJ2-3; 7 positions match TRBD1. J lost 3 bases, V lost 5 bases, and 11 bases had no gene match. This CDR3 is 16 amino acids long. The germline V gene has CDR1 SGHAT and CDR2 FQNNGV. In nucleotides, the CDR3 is TGTGCCAGCAGCCATACAGGGGATATGCGGACAGATACGCAGTATTTT. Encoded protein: CASSHTGDMRTDTQYF.

The CDR3 reads CASSRAGTSYNEQFF. The CDR3 DNA reads TGTGCCAGCAGTCGGGCGGGAACGTCCTACAATGAGCAGTTCTTC. This chain joins TRBV6-2 or TRBV6-3 and TRBJ2-1; TRBD2 is a possible D gene (6 bases). The germline CDR1 and CDR2 sequences are MNHEY and SVGEGT. The CDR3 has 15 amino acids. V lost 5 bases and J 1 base, leaving 12 bases between the germline ends.

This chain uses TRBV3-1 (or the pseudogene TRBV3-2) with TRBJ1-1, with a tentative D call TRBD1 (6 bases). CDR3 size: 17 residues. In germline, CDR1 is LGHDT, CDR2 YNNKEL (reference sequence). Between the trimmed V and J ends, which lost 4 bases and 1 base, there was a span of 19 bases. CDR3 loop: CASSLTGRRITNTEAFF. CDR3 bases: TGTGCCAGCAGCCTGACAGGCCGTCGAATCACGAACACTGAAGCTTTCTTT.

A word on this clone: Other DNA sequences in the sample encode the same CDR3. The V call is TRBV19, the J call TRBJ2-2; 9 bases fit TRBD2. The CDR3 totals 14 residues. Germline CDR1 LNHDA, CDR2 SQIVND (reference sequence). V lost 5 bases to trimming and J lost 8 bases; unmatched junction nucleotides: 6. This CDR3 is CASSAGGPDGELFF. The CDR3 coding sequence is TGTGCCAGTAGTGCGGGAGGGCCGGATGGGGAGCTGTTTTTT. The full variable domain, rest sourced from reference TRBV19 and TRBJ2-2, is DGGITQSPKYLFRKEGQNVTLSCEQNLNHDAMYWYRQDPGQGLRLIYYSQIVNDFQKGDIAEGYSVSREKKESFPLTVTSAQKNPTAFYLCASSAGGPDGELFFGEGSRLTVL.

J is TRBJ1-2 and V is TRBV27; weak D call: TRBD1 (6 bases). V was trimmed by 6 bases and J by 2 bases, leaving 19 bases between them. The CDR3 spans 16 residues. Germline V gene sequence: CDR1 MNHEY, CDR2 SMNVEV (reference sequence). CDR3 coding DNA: TGTGCCAGCAGCCGAGATGGGGGCTGGAGGAACTATGGCTACACCTTC. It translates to CASSRDGGWRNYGYTF.

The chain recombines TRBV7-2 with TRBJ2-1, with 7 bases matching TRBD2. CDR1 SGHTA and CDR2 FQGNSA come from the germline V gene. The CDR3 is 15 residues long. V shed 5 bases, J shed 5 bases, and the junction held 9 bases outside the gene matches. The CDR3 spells CASSRRGGSHNEQFF. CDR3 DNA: TGTGCCAGCAGCCGGAGGGGCGGGAGCCACAATGAGCAGTTCTTC.

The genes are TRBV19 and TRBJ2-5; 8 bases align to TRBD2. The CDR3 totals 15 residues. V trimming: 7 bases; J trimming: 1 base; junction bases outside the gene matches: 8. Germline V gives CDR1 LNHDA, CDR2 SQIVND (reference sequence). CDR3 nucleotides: TGTGCCAGTACCCCCGGGGGGGACCCCCAAGAGACCCAGTACTTC. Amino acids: CASTPGGDPQETQYF.

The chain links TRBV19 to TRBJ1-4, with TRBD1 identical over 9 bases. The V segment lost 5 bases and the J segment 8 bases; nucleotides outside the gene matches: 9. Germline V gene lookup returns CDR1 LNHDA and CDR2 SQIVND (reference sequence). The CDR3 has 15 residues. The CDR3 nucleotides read TGTGCCAGTAGTTCCCAGACAGGGGGGCGCGAAAAACTGTTTTTT. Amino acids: CASSSQTGGREKLFF.

CDR3 region: CASRPGTGADTQYF. DNA of the CDR3: TGTGCCAGCAGACCCGGGACAGGGGCTGATACGCAGTATTTT. This rearrangement joins TRBV11-2 to TRBJ2-3, with TRBD1 matching 10 bases. CDR1 and CDR2 (germline): SGHAT, FQNNGV. Trimming took 6 bases from V and 6 from J; bases not matched to a gene: 6. CDR3 size: 14 residues.

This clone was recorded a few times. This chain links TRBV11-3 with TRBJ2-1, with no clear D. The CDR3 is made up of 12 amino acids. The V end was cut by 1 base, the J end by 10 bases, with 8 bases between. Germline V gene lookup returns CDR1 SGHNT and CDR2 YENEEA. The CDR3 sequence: CASSLGAREQFF. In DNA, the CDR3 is TGTGCCAGCAGCTTAGGGGCAAGGGAGCAGTTCTTC.

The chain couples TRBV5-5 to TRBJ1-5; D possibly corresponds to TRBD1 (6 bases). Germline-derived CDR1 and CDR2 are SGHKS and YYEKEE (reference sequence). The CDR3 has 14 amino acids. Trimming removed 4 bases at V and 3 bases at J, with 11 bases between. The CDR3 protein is CASSSGQFNQPQHF. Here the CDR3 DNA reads TGTGCCAGCAGCAGCGGACAGTTCAATCAGCCCCAGCATTTT.

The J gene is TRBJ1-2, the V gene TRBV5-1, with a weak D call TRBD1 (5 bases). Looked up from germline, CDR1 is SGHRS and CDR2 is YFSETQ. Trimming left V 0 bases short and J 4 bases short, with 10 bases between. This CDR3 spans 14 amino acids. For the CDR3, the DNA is TGCGCCAGCAGCTTGGTAGGGGAGGGCTATGGCTACACCTTC. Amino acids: CASSLVGEGYGYTF.

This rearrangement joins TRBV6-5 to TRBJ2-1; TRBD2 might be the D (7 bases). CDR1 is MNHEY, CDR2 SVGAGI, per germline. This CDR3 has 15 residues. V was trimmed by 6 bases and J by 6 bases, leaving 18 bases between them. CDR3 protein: CASRGGAYTSNEQFF. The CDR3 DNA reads TGTGCCAGCAGAGGGGGGGCTTACACTTCCAATGAGCAGTTCTTC.

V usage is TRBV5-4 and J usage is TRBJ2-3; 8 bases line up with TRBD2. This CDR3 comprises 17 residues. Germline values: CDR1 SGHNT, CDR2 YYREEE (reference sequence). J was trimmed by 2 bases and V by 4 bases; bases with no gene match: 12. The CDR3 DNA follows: TGTGCCAGCAGCCCGGGCTATCTAGCGGGCCCCACAGATACGCAGTATTTT. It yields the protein CASSPGYLAGPTDTQYF.

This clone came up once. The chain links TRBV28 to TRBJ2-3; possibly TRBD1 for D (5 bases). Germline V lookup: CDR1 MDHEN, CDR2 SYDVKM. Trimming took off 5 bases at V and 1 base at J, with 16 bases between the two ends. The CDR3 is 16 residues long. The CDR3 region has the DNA TGTGCCAGCAGTCCCAGCCCCCCGACAGGCACAGATACGCAGTATTTT. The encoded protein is CASSPSPPTGTDTQYF. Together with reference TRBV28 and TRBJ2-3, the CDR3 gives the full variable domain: DVKVTQSSRYLVKRTGEKVFLECVQDMDHENMFWYRQDPGLGLRLIYFSYDVKMKEKGDIPEGYSVSREKKERFSLILESASTNQTSMYLCASSPSPPTGTDTQYFGPGTRLTVL.

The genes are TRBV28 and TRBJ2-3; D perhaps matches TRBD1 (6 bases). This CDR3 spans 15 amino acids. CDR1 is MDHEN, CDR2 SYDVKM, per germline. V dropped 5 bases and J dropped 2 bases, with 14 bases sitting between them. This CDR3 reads CASSRGRLYTDTQYF. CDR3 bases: TGTGCCAGCAGTAGGGGGAGACTATACACAGATACGCAGTATTTT. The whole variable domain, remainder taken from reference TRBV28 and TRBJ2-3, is DVKVTQSSRYLVKRTGEKVFLECVQDMDHENMFWYRQDPGLGLRLIYFSYDVKMKEKGDIPEGYSVSREKKERFSLILESASTNQTSMYLCASSRGRLYTDTQYFGPGTRLTVL.

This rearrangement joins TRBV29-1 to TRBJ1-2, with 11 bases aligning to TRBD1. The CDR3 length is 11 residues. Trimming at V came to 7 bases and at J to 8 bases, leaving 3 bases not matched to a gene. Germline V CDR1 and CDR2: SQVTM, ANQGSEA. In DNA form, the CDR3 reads TGCAGCGCTGGGACAGGGGGAGGCTACACCTTC. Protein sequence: CSAGTGGGYTF.

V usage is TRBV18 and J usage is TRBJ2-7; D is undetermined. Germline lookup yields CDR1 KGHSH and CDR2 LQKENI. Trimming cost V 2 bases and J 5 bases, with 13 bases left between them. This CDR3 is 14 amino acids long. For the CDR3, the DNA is TGTGCCAGCTCACCAAGATCCCGACGGGACGAGCAGTACTTC. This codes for CASSPRSRRDEQYF.

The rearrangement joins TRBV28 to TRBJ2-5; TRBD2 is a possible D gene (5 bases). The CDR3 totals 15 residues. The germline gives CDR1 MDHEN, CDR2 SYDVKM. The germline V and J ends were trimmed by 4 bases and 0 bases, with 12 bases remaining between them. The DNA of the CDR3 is TGTGCCAGCAGTTCTCACGGGGAGTACCAAGAGACCCAGTACTTC. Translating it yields CASSSHGEYQETQYF.